This T cell receptor beta chain was sequenced during a study of blood T cell repertoires in COVID-19. Overall study context: Sites in the United States, Italy and Spain provided acute and convalescent COVID-19 samples. The analysed material was cDNA or gDNA that came from T cells, B-cell-depleted T cells, or PBMCs.

Germline V gene data show CDR1 as GTSNPN and CDR2 as SVGIG (reference sequence). The length of the CDR3 is 10 residues. Per the authors' pipeline: The assay estimated nucleated cells by amplifying reference gene primers. Method: immunoSEQ multiplex PCR; TCRdb's copy keeps in-frame clones and lacks some. V, J and clone size are those of that table, while D and trimming were read from the DNA. The data show approximately 90,000 clones, around three quarters seen once. The rearrangement links TRBV30 to TRBJ1-1; maybe TRBD1 (5 bases). Source material: peripheral blood. The sequence derives from a human donor in a cohort sampled during active COVID-19. This chain's CDR3 is CTLGETEAFF. CDR3 sequence (DNA): TGTACCTTGGGGGAGACTGAAGCTTTCTTT.